A single sample gave rise to the 9 T cell receptor beta chains below, sequenced in a study of human T cells and chemical hapten exposure. MiXCR was run by TCRdb on the RACE reads, yielding one entry per CDR3 protein. The profile shows tens of thousands of distinct CDR3 sequences, around 8.8% of them singletons. As to time point: healthy volunteer bleed at 2 weeks. Unfractionated whole blood yielded the extracted total RNA. Sequenced input: whole blood. Every receptor here comes from a female donor in good health. Some clones in this sample may be carry-over from other donors' samples.

The J gene is TRBJ2-1, the V gene TRBV4-2; perhaps TRBD2 as D (7 bases). Trimming took off 0 bases at V and 9 bases at J, with 15 bases between the two ends. This CDR3 region has 15 residues. Germline V gives CDR1 LGHNA, CDR2 YNFKEQ. CDR3 protein: CASSQEWGGAGEQFF. The CDR3, as DNA: TGTGCCAGCAGCCAAGAATGGGGGGGGGCCGGTGAGCAGTTCTTC.

This clonotype was seen a handful of times. This chain connects TRBV30 to TRBJ1-5; D is unresolved. The CDR3 is made up of 13 amino acids. Trimming took off 1 base at V and 1 base at J, with 5 bases between the two ends. Germline CDR1 reads GTSNPN; CDR2 reads SVGIG (reference sequence). The CDR3 bases are TGTGCCTGGAGTGAAAGCAGCAATCAGCCCCAGCATTTT. Encoded protein: CAWSESSNQPQHF.

There are many counts of this clonotype. CDR3 DNA sequence: TGCAGCGTCCGGGGAGGTAGCTACGAGCAGTACTTC. This sequence encodes CSVRGGSYEQYF. The chain links TRBV29-1 to TRBJ2-7; D is possibly TRBD2 (6 bases). V was shortened by 6 bases and J by 3 bases, with 12 bases between the two germline ends. CDR1 is SQVTM and CDR2 is ANQGSEA in the germline V gene. The CDR3 extends over 12 amino acids.

V and J are TRBV6-2 or TRBV6-3 and TRBJ2-1, with 14 bases aligning to TRBD2. CDR3 size: 19 residues. The germline V gene encodes CDR1 MNHEY and CDR2 SVGEGT. With V trimmed by 2 bases and J by 1 base, 7 bases remained unmatched. Written as DNA, the CDR3 is TGTGCCAGCAGTTACGGGGGACTAGCGGGAGAGAGGTCCTACAATGAGCAGTTCTTC. It translates to CASSYGGLAGERSYNEQFF.

This clonotype was counted ten times or more. The chain links TRBV10-3 to TRBJ2-3, with a tentative D call TRBD2 (5 bases). V was shortened by 0 bases and J by 4 bases, with 17 bases between the two germline ends. This CDR3 is built from 17 residues. CDR1 ENHRY and CDR2 SYGVKD come from the germline V gene. The CDR3 here is CAISESDGIRGPDTQYF. As DNA, the CDR3 is TGTGCCATCAGTGAGTCGGACGGGATTCGTGGCCCAGATACGCAGTATTTT.

This clonotype was detected only a few times. This chain uses TRBV12-3 or TRBV12-4 with TRBJ2-6; 7 bases match TRBD2. CDR3 size: 16 residues. V lost 3 bases, J lost 3 bases, and 5 bases stayed unmatched. The CDR3 region is CASSLRGRVGANVLTF. CDR3 nucleotide sequence: TGTGCCAGCAGTTTGAGAGGGAGGGTTGGGGCCAACGTCCTGACTTTC.

This clonotype was recorded a few times. CDR3 sequence reads: CASSEDSSYNSPLHF. CDR3 nucleotide sequence: TGTGCCAGCAGTGAAGACAGCTCCTATAATTCACCCCTCCACTTT. The chain links TRBV6-1 to TRBJ1-6; D is undetermined. The CDR3 is made up of 15 amino acids. With 1 base removed from V and 0 bases from J, the gap between germline ends came to 4 bases. Germline V CDR1 and CDR2: MNHNS, SASEGT.

This clonotype appeared a few times. The chain carries TRBV20-1 and TRBJ1-2; possible D gene TRBD1, 5 bases. The V end was cut by 3 bases, the J end by 6 bases, with 20 bases between. The CDR3 is 15 residues long. CDR1 DFQATT and CDR2 SNEGSKA come from the germline V gene (reference sequence). The CDR3 region is CSASVDSLGNNGYTF. The CDR3 region has the DNA TGCAGTGCTAGTGTCGACAGTTTGGGAAACAATGGCTACACCTTC.

The chain uses TRBV10-3 and TRBJ2-1, with TRBD2 matching 10 bases. CDR3 length equals 15 residues. Germline CDR1 reads ENHRY; CDR2 reads SYGVKD. J gave up 3 bases and V 2 bases, and 1 base lay outside the gene matches. CDR3 sequence (DNA): TGTGCCATCAGTGAGACTAGCGGGGACTACAATGAGCAGTTCTTC. Protein sequence: CAISETSGDYNEQFF.